These 9 T cell receptor beta chains originate from one sample sequenced in a study of OX40 agonist ivuxolimab in advanced cancers. Only in-frame clones appear in the TCRdb table, and some are missing; sequencing was by immunoSEQ multiplex PCR. The data show more than 20,000 clones, just under 75% seen once. Specimen: CD4+ or CD8+ T cells sorted from blood, collected in a trial of the OX40 agonist ivuxolimab. The receptors were gathered from an adult with an advanced solid tumor such as melanoma, head and neck, liver or kidney cancer.

This clone was observed a handful of times. V usage is TRBV5-6 and J usage is TRBJ2-2; D gene uncertain. The length of the CDR3 is 13 residues. V lost 3 bases, J lost 6 bases, and 9 bases lay in between. Germline V gene sequence: CDR1 SGHDT, CDR2 YYEEEE. In DNA, the CDR3 is TGTGCCAGCAGCTCTATTATGTCCGGGGAGCTGTTTTTT. It encodes CASSSIMSGELFF.

V and J are TRBV28 and TRBJ2-7, with D possibly being TRBD2 (7 bases). Germline values: CDR1 MDHEN, CDR2 SYDVKM. V was cut by 8 bases and J by 3 bases, with 14 bases left in between. This CDR3 is built from 13 residues. Here the CDR3 reads CASVEGGGYEQYF. The DNA of the CDR3 is TGTGCCAGCGTCGAAGGGGGGGGCTACGAGCAGTACTTC.

This clone was detected once. CDR3 sequence: CASSFIGHYGYTF. CDR3 coding DNA: TGTGCCAGCAGCTTCATAGGGCACTATGGCTACACCTTC. The V gene is TRBV7-9, the J gene TRBJ1-2; D not certain. Germline CDR1 is SEHNR and CDR2 is FQNEAQ (reference sequence). The CDR3 is 13 residues long. The V end lost 3 bases, the J end lost 3 bases, and 8 bases lay between the germline ends.

This sequence joins TRBV6-5 and TRBJ2-7; D uncertain. CDR3 size: 13 residues. Looked up from germline, CDR1 is MNHEY and CDR2 is SVGAGI. The V end lost 6 bases, the J end lost 3 bases, and 12 bases lay between the germline ends. The CDR3 DNA reads TGTGCCAGCAGCTACCGGGCGAACTACGAGCAGTACTTC. Residues: CASSYRANYEQYF.

The V and J genes are TRBV5-4 and TRBJ2-7; D is undetermined. V lost 4 bases to trimming and J lost 6 bases, with 14 bases between them. Germline values: CDR1 SGHNT, CDR2 YYREEE (reference sequence). The CDR3 sequence is 13 residues long. In nucleotides, the CDR3 is TGTGCCAGCAGCGCGACGAGATTCTTCGAGCAGTACTTC. As protein: CASSATRFFEQYF.

This clone qualifies as medium-sized. The rearrangement joins TRBV7-3 to TRBJ2-1; 11 bases line up with TRBD2. Unmatched junction bases numbered 3, after V lost 5 bases and J lost 3 bases. The CDR3 totals 15 residues. The germline gives CDR1 SGHTA, CDR2 FQGTGA. CDR3 in amino acids: CASSPGTSGYNEQFF. In DNA form, the CDR3 reads TGTGCCAGCAGCCCCGGGACTAGCGGCTACAATGAGCAGTTCTTC.

The chain links TRBV11-3 to TRBJ2-5; 11 nucleotides match TRBD2. Germline CDR1 SGHNT, CDR2 YENEEA. CDR3 length equals 19 residues. V lost 5 bases, J lost 2 bases, and 16 bases stayed unmatched. Here the CDR3 DNA reads TGTGCCAGCAGCCCAGGATTATGGCTAGCGGGGGGTGGACAAGAGACCCAGTACTTC. This gives the protein CASSPGLWLAGGGQETQYF.

Concerning this clone: A much larger clonotype is one base distant, so this may be a read error. The CDR3 nucleotides are TGTGCCAGCAGCTTAACTTACGAGCAGTACTTC. Translating gives CASSLTYEQYF. This chain uses TRBV11-3 with TRBJ2-7; D unclear. Trimming stripped 2 bases from V and 4 bases from J, with 3 bases between. The V gene's germline CDR1 is SGHNT and CDR2 YENEEA. There are 11 residues in the CDR3.

This chain uses TRBV5-5 with TRBJ1-4, with no clear D. Germline CDR1 SGHKS, CDR2 YYEKEE (reference sequence). The V gene lost 5 bases and the J gene lost 0 bases, with 11 bases spanning the gap. The CDR3 sequence is 15 residues long. CDR3 nucleotide sequence: TGTGCCAGCAGATCCACAGCATCAACTAATGAAAAACTGTTTTTT. Its translation is CASRSTASTNEKLFF.